This T cell receptor (beta chain) was sequenced for a study of technical replicates of blood from a few donors (TCRdb year 2017). There are 16 amino acids in the CDR3, from cysteine to phenylalanine inclusive. Only CDR3 DNA remains: 48 bases, in frame from the first base. V is cut back by 4 bases and J by 3 bases, with 8 bases in the junction unmatched. CDR1 and CDR2 are drawn from the germline V gene: MDHEN, SYDVKM. Remarks on this clone: Its cognate antigen has yet to be identified. Per-nucleotide qualities are absent, and no much larger clonotype sits a single base away.

To prepare the library, the immunoSEQ multiplex PCR assay was applied. TCRdb took this table from immuneACCESS and kept in-frame rearrangements with V and J called. Such tables lack part of the clones; where checked against another copy, unresolved V genes explain under half of the gap, and the rest is unexplained. This sample comprises some 80,000 clones, about 91% of them detected only once. The top ten clonotypes cover 0.27% of the sample. The TCR was taken from a human donor in good health. The V gene is TRBV28 and the J gene is TRBJ1-4, with TRBD1 matching 7 junction bases. The material sequenced was T cells isolated from PBMCs. The CDR3 sequence is CASSSSLGTANEKLFF. In nucleotide form, the sequence is TGTGCCAGCAGTTCCAGTTTAGGGACAGCTAATGAAAAACTGTTTTTT.